A single sample gave rise to the 17 T cell receptor beta chains below, sequenced in a study of PD-1 blockade in classical Hodgkin lymphoma. Repertoires were generated with immunoSEQ multiplex PCR, while TCRdb's copy carries only in-frame clones and drops some. The sample has 30,000 to 40,000 clones, 75% to 90% seen once. The time point: newly diagnosed, previously untreated cHL patient sample. Magnetic negative selection of thawed PBMCs was the method by which CD4+ T cells were purified. What was sequenced was CD4+ T cells from blood. These receptors were taken from a human donor with classical Hodgkin lymphoma.

V and J are TRBV6-5 and TRBJ2-7; TRBD2 is a possible D gene (5 bases). Germline V gene lookup returns CDR1 MNHEY and CDR2 SVGAGI. V gave up 3 bases and J gave up 3 bases, with 12 bases separating them. This CDR3 has 14 amino acids. The CDR3 loop is CASSYGAGLYEQYF. The CDR3 DNA sequence: TGTGCCAGCAGTTATGGCGCGGGCCTCTACGAGCAGTACTTC.

In DNA, the CDR3 is TGCAGCGTTGGGGATCAGGGCAATCAGCCCCAGCATTTT. Translating it yields CSVGDQGNQPQHF. The chain uses TRBV29-1 and TRBJ1-5; D is ambiguous. Between the trimmed V and J ends, which lost 4 bases and 2 bases, there was a span of 9 bases. Germline-derived CDR1 and CDR2 are SQVTM and ANQGSEA. This CDR3 contains 13 residues.

This sequence joins TRBV10-1 and TRBJ2-5; D gene unclear. Germline CDR1 reads WNHNN; CDR2 reads SYGVQD (reference sequence). The CDR3 spans 14 residues. Deletions cut 0 bases from V and 4 bases from J, with 9 bases between. The CDR3: CASSESAPGETQYF. CDR3 nucleotides: TGCGCCAGCAGTGAGTCGGCCCCCGGAGAGACCCAGTACTTC.

V gene TRBV28 combines with J gene TRBJ2-1, with TRBD2 matching over 7 bases. Per the germline V gene, CDR1 is MDHEN and CDR2 is SYDVKM. With 3 bases clipped from V and 9 bases from J, the junction kept 14 bases outside the gene matches. CDR3 size: 16 residues. The CDR3 nucleotides are TGTGCCAGCAGTTTTGGGGGAGGGCATCTCGAGGGTGAGCAGTTCTTC. Protein sequence: CASSFGGGHLEGEQFF.

This chain uses TRBV23-1 with TRBJ1-4; D possibly corresponds to TRBD1 (5 bases). TRBV23-1 is an open reading frame whose function is uncertain. The CDR3 has 15 residues. The V end was cut by 4 bases, the J end by 8 bases, with 17 bases between. The CDR3 coding sequence is TGCGCCAGCAGTCGGGCAAAGGGGATTTGGGAAAAACTGTTTTTT. The encoded protein is CASSRAKGIWEKLFF.

This chain connects TRBV19 to TRBJ2-3; D may be TRBD1 or TRBD2 (5 bases each). Trimming took off 5 bases at V and 8 bases at J, with 14 bases between the two ends. From germline, CDR1 is LNHDA and CDR2 SQIVND (reference sequence). This CDR3 is built from 13 residues. This chain's CDR3 is CASSEGLLGTQYF. Here the CDR3 DNA reads TGTGCCAGTAGTGAGGGGCTATTGGGTACGCAGTATTTT. The entire variable domain, with the rest obtained from reference TRBV19 and TRBJ2-3, is as follows: DGGITQSPKYLFRKEGQNVTLSCEQNLNHDAMYWYRQDPGQGLRLIYYSQIVNDFQKGDIAEGYSVSREKKESFPLTVTSAQKNPTAFYLCASSEGLLGTQYFGPGTRLTVL.

The rearrangement links TRBV18 to TRBJ2-7; D is perhaps TRBD1 (6 bases). This CDR3 is 16 amino acids long. V lost 2 bases and J 2 bases, leaving 16 bases between the germline ends. CDR1 is KGHSH and CDR2 is LQKENI in the germline V gene. The CDR3 reads CASSPGVRGIAYEQYF. Written as DNA, the CDR3 is TGTGCCAGCTCACCAGGGGTCAGGGGTATCGCCTACGAGCAGTACTTC.

The V call is TRBV5-1, the J call TRBJ1-4, with 7 nucleotides matching TRBD1. This CDR3 comprises 15 residues. The V and J ends lost 3 bases and 8 bases, in that order; junction bases with no gene match: 10. Germline CDR1 reads SGHRS; CDR2 reads YFSETQ. DNA for the CDR3: TGCGCCAGCAGCTCGATCTGGGACAGAGGCGAAAAACTGTTTTTT. It translates to CASSSIWDRGEKLFF. Full variable domain (missing parts from reference TRBV5-1 and TRBJ1-4): KAGVTQTPRYLIKTRGQQVTLSCSPISGHRSVSWYQQTPGQGLQFLFEYFSETQRNKGNFPGRFSGRQFSNSRSEMNVSTLELGDSALYLCASSSIWDRGEKLFFGSGTQLSVL.

V is TRBV5-5 and J is TRBJ2-2; 10 nucleotides line up with TRBD2. Germline V lookup: CDR1 SGHKS, CDR2 YYEKEE (reference sequence). The ends lost 3 bases at V and 9 bases at J; junction bases unmatched: 5. The CDR3 runs to 14 residues. The DNA of the CDR3 is TGTGCCAGCAGCTCGGGACTAGCGAAAAGGGAGCTGTTTTTT. As protein: CASSSGLAKRELFF.

This clone appeared a single time. The rearrangement joins TRBV7-8 to TRBJ1-2; D gene uncertain. The CDR3 sequence is 13 residues long. The germline gives CDR1 SGHVS, CDR2 FQNEAQ. Trimming stripped 4 bases from V and 8 bases from J, with 14 bases between. CDR3 in DNA: TGTGCCAGCAGCTCCCCGGGAGGGCGAGGCTACACCTTC. It specifies CASSSPGGRGYTF.

The chain combines TRBV7-8 with TRBJ1-2; no clear D gene. Per germline, CDR1 SGHVS and CDR2 FQNEAQ. Trimming left V 0 bases short and J 5 bases short, with 13 bases between. The length of the CDR3 is 15 residues. The CDR3 sequence is CASSLANSPGYGYTF. In nucleotides, the CDR3 is TGTGCCAGCAGCTTAGCGAACAGTCCGGGGTATGGCTACACCTTC.

The rearrangement uses TRBV7-6 and TRBJ2-7; 9 bases are shared with TRBD1. CDR1 and CDR2 from the germline V gene are SGHVS and FNYEAQ. The CDR3 runs 16 residues. V was pared by 5 bases and J by 1 base, with 9 bases of the junction left unmatched. The CDR3 coding sequence is TGTGCCAGCAGCCCCACAGGGGGCCGCTATTCCTACGAGCAGTACTTC. The encoded protein is CASSPTGGRYSYEQYF.

V gene TRBV7-2 combines with J gene TRBJ1-3, with D possibly matching TRBD1 (5 bases). CDR3 length: 15 residues. Trimming stripped 5 bases from V and 3 bases from J, with 14 bases between. Germline CDR1 and CDR2: SGHTA and FQGNSA. The CDR3 loop is CASSKSGGVGNTIYF. The CDR3 DNA sequence: TGTGCCAGCAGCAAATCGGGGGGGGTTGGAAACACCATATATTTT.

The gene calls are TRBV7-9 and TRBJ1-2; D gene ambiguous. The germline CDR1 and CDR2 sequences are SEHNR and FQNEAQ (reference sequence). V was clipped by 5 bases and J by 4 bases, with 14 bases between them. The CDR3 totals 14 residues. In nucleotides, the CDR3 is TGTGCCAGCAGCCCTTCTCAATCCTTCTATGGCTACACCTTC. It codes for CASSPSQSFYGYTF.

This clone came up a few times. V gene TRBV5-1 combines with J gene TRBJ2-2; D remains ambiguous. The V and J ends lost 2 bases and 1 base respectively, with 6 bases between them. This CDR3 region has 14 residues. Germline V gene lookup returns CDR1 SGHRS and CDR2 YFSETQ. This chain's CDR3 is CASSFGLNTGELFF. The CDR3 nucleotides read TGCGCCAGCAGCTTTGGCCTGAACACCGGGGAGCTGTTTTTT.

The chain employs TRBV19 and TRBJ1-3; D possibly corresponds to TRBD1 (5 bases). This CDR3 is built from 15 residues. Germline V lookup: CDR1 LNHDA, CDR2 SQIVND (reference sequence). Between the trimmed V and J ends, which lost 5 bases and 0 bases, there was a span of 11 bases. CDR3 amino acids: CASSRDHGSGNTIYF. The DNA of the CDR3 is TGTGCCAGTAGTCGGGACCACGGCTCTGGAAACACCATATATTTT. The full variable domain, rest sourced from reference TRBV19 and TRBJ1-3, is DGGITQSPKYLFRKEGQNVTLSCEQNLNHDAMYWYRQDPGQGLRLIYYSQIVNDFQKGDIAEGYSVSREKKESFPLTVTSAQKNPTAFYLCASSRDHGSGNTIYFGEGSWLTVV.

The V and J genes are TRBV6-6 and TRBJ2-7, with 9 positions matching TRBD2. This CDR3 has 15 amino acids. The J segment lost 4 bases and the V segment lost 4 bases, leaving 8 bases of the junction unmatched. Germline V gives CDR1 MNHNY, CDR2 SVGAGI (reference sequence). CDR3 DNA sequence: TGTGCCAGCAGTTCGTCTAGCGGGACCCTATACGAGCAGTACTTC. Translated, it gives CASSSSSGTLYEQYF.